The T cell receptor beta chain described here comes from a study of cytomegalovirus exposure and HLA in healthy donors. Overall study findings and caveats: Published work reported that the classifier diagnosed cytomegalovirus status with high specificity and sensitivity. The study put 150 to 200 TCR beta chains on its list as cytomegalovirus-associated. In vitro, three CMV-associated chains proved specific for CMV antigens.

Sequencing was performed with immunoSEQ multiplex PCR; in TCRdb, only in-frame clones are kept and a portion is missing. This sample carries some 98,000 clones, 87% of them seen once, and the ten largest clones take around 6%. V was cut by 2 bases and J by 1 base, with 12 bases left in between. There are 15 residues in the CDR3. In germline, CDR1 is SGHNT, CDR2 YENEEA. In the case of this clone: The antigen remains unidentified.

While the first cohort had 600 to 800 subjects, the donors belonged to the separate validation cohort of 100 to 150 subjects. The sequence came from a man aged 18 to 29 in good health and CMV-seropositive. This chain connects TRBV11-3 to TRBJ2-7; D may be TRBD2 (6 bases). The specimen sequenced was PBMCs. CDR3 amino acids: CASSLQIAESYEQYF. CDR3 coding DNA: TGTGCCAGCAGCTTACAGATAGCGGAATCCTACGAGCAGTACTTC. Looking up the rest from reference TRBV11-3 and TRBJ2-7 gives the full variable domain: EAGVVQSPRYKIIEKKQPVAFWCNPISGHNTLYWYLQNLGQGPELLIRYENEEAVDDSQLPKDRFSAERLKGVDSTLKIQPAELGDSAVYLCASSLQIAESYEQYFGPGTRLTVT.